This TCR beta chain was sequenced for a study of blood T cell repertoires in COVID-19. Overall study: Acute and convalescent COVID-19 samples came from the United States, Italy and Spain. Sources were T cells, B-cell-depleted T cells, or PBMCs; the material itself was cDNA or gDNA.

Germline CDR1 reads SGHRS; CDR2 reads YFSETQ. V was clipped by 0 bases and J by 6 bases; unmatched bases: 13. The length of the CDR3 is 18 residues. As processed by the authors: Researchers report that nucleated cell counts were estimated from reference gene primer amplification. Some clones are missing from TCRdb's copy, which holds only in-frame ones; the method was immunoSEQ multiplex PCR. V and J calls and clone size follow that table, whereas D and trimming were derived from the DNA. Here the sample spans 30,000 to 40,000 clones, 70% to 90% being singletons. What was sequenced was peripheral blood. J is TRBJ2-3 and V is TRBV5-1, with 10 bases lining up with TRBD2. The TCR sequence derives from a man aged 50-59 years with active COVID-19. The CDR3 sequence is CASSLAGKLAGPMDTQYF. For the CDR3, the DNA is TGCGCCAGCAGCTTGGCCGGTAAACTAGCGGGGCCAATGGATACGCAGTATTTT.